This entry describes one T cell receptor (beta chain). This entry is derived from a study of blood T cell repertoires in COVID-19. Overall study: Acute and convalescent COVID-19 specimens originated in the United States, Italy and Spain. From T cells, B-cell-depleted T cells, or PBMCs came the material, which was cDNA or gDNA.

Data came from immunoSEQ multiplex PCR; TCRdb stores just in-frame clones and leaves some out. Of 29,000 or so clones in the sample, about two thirds were seen once. V lost 3 bases and J lost 8, with 10 bases in between. Looked up from germline, CDR1 is SNHLY and CDR2 is FYNNEI. The CDR3 totals 12 residues. This chain uses TRBV2 with TRBJ1-2, with a possible D match to TRBD1 (5 bases). The sample taken for sequencing was peripheral blood. The clonotype was recovered from a human donor in a cohort sampled during active COVID-19. CDR3 in amino acids: CASSEMGRGYTF. Here the CDR3 DNA reads TGTGCCAGCAGTGAGATGGGGCGCGGCTACACCTTC.